This T cell receptor beta chain was identified during a study of blood T cell repertoires in COVID-19. Study in general: From the United States, Italy and Spain came samples of acute and convalescent COVID-19. Sample material is recorded as cDNA or gDNA derived from T cells, B-cell-depleted T cells, or PBMCs.

In the authors' methods: Nucleated cell number was recorded as an estimate derived from reference gene primer amplification. Repertoires were generated with immunoSEQ multiplex PCR, while TCRdb's copy carries only in-frame clones and drops some. D and trimming were read from the DNA, whereas the V and J calls and clone size are those reported in that table. This sample yields about 99,000 clones, of which roughly 90% are seen a single time; under 6.5% belongs to the top ten. CDR1 and CDR2 (germline): MGHRA, YSYEKL. V gave up 1 base and J gave up 5 bases, with 21 bases separating them. The CDR3 is 18 amino acids.

The TCR originated in a human donor in a cohort sampled during active COVID-19. The specimen was peripheral blood. The rearrangement links TRBV4-1 to TRBJ1-5; weak D call: TRBD1 (6 bases). The CDR3 coding sequence is TGCGCCAGCAGCCAAGCAGATTTTACAGGGATGGGTTATCAGCCCCAGCATTTT. This encodes CASSQADFTGMGYQPQHF.